This TCR beta chain was profiled in a study of preoperative IRX-2 immunotherapy in early breast cancer. This clone counts as large. Noted treatment: preoperative locoregional IRX-2 cytokine immunotherapy. The CDR3 runs to 15 residues. Trimming at V came to 4 bases and at J to 1 base, leaving 5 bases not matched to a gene. The germline CDR1 and CDR2 sequences are SGHNT and YENEEA. The protocol was immunoSEQ multiplex PCR, while the TCRdb copy is restricted to in-frame clones and leaves out a portion. The repertoire holds 30,000 or so clones, with 82% as singletons. The chain couples TRBV11-3 to TRBJ1-1, with 8 positions matching TRBD1. This TCR was recovered from a human donor with breast cancer. This sample was obtained from a patient treated with IRX-2 immunotherapy. The CDR3 nucleotides are TGTGCCAGCAGCTCTTCCGGACAGGGGAACACTGAAGCTTTCTTT. Protein sequence: CASSSSGQGNTEAFF. The full variable domain, in which reference TRBV11-3 and TRBJ1-1 provide the parts outside the CDR3, is EAGVVQSPRYKIIEKKQPVAFWCNPISGHNTLYWYLQNLGQGPELLIRYENEEAVDDSQLPKDRFSAERLKGVDSTLKIQPAELGDSAVYLCASSSSGQGNTEAFFGQGTRLTVV.